Below are 11 T cell receptor beta chains sequenced from a single sample in a study of T cell repertoires in cytomegalovirus infection. One entry per CDR3 protein results from TCRdb running MiXCR on the reads. The sample records 150,000 or so distinct CDR3 sequences, 6.5% being singletons. Material: PBMCs. The receptors were gathered from a human donor in good health (CMV status not recorded). Some clones in this sample may be carry-over from other donors' samples.

This clonotype was detected ten times or more. The V and J genes are TRBV7-8 and TRBJ2-1; 7 nucleotides agree with TRBD2. Germline V gene data show CDR1 as SGHVS and CDR2 as FQNEAQ. This CDR3 is built from 14 residues. V was pared by 5 bases and J by 8 bases, with 9 bases of the junction left unmatched. The CDR3 sequence is CASSARRGDDEQFF. CDR3 sequence (DNA): TGTGCCAGCAGCGCCCGTCGGGGGGACGATGAGCAGTTCTTC. Filled out from reference TRBV7-8 and TRBJ2-1, the complete variable domain reads GAGVSQSPRYKVAKRGQDVALRCDPISGHVSLFWYQQALGQGPEFLTYFQNEAQLDKSGLPSDRFFAERPEGSVSTLKIQRTQQEDSAVYLCASSARRGDDEQFFGPGTRLTVL.

This clonotype was found many times. The DNA of the CDR3 is TGTGCCAGCAGCCGCCGGGGGGCAGGCCCCTACGCGAACACCGGGGAGCTGTTTTTT. Its protein is CASSRRGAGPYANTGELFF. The chain links TRBV7-2 to TRBJ2-2; possibly TRBD2 for D (7 bases). The V end was cut by 5 bases, the J end by 0 bases, with 22 bases between. The CDR3 contains 19 residues. CDR1 is SGHTA, CDR2 FQGNSA, per germline.

This clonotype was seen at least ten times. The rearrangement uses TRBV7-3 and TRBJ2-3; 9 nucleotides line up with TRBD2. Trimming took 3 bases from V and 0 from J; bases not matched to a gene: 1. Germline V CDR1 and CDR2: SGHTA, FQGTGA. CDR3 length: 15 residues. The CDR3 loop reads CASSFTSGSTDTQYF. The CDR3 coding sequence is TGTGCCAGCAGCTTTACTAGCGGGAGCACAGATACGCAGTATTTT.

This clonotype was counted at least ten times. The chain couples TRBV11-3 to TRBJ1-1; D gene unclear. V lost 5 bases and J lost 8, with 18 bases in between. Germline-derived CDR1 and CDR2 are SGHNT and YENEEA. The CDR3 consists of 14 residues. CDR3 nucleotides: TGTGCCAGCAGCGCCACGAGCGGGCTTGGGGAAGCTTTCTTT. Translation gives CASSATSGLGEAFF. The variable domain in full, with the rest retrieved from reference TRBV11-3 and TRBJ1-1, is EAGVVQSPRYKIIEKKQPVAFWCNPISGHNTLYWYLQNLGQGPELLIRYENEEAVDDSQLPKDRFSAERLKGVDSTLKIQPAELGDSAVYLCASSATSGLGEAFFGQGTRLTVV.

In this sample, this clonotype turned up many times. V usage is TRBV6-5 and J usage is TRBJ2-2, with no clear D. This CDR3 region has 12 residues. Germline CDR1 is MNHEY and CDR2 is SVGAGI. Trimming pared 3 bases from V and 5 bases from J, leaving 4 bases between. CDR3 residues: CASSYRTGELFF. CDR3 DNA sequence: TGTGCCAGCAGTTATCGAACCGGGGAGCTGTTTTTT.

This clonotype came up many times. The chain is built from TRBV7-3 and TRBJ1-1, with D tentatively TRBD1 (5 bases). V was cut by 1 base and J by 6 bases, with 12 bases left in between. This CDR3 spans 14 amino acids. Germline CDR1 and CDR2: SGHTA and FQGTGA. The CDR3: CASSLNRKGAEAFF. As DNA, the CDR3 is TGTGCCAGCAGCTTAAACAGGAAAGGAGCTGAAGCTTTCTTT. Variable domain in full (rest from reference TRBV7-3 and TRBJ1-1): GAGVSQTPSNKVTEKGKYVELRCDPISGHTALYWYRQSLGQGPEFLIYFQGTGAADDSGLPNDRFFAVRPEGSVSTLKIQRTERGDSAVYLCASSLNRKGAEAFFGQGTRLTVV.

This clonotype was observed many times. The chain carries TRBV7-9 and TRBJ1-2, with TRBD1 matching 7 bases. CDR1 is SEHNR, CDR2 FQNEAQ, per germline (reference sequence). V lost 3 bases to trimming and J lost 4 bases; unmatched junction nucleotides: 5. This CDR3 spans 14 amino acids. The CDR3 region has the DNA TGTGCCAGCAGCTTCCAGGGGGATAGCTATGGCTACACCTTC. Protein product: CASSFQGDSYGYTF.

This clonotype was seen repeatedly, ten times or more. V and J are TRBV5-1 and TRBJ2-2; 10 nucleotides match TRBD2. The V segment lost 4 bases and the J segment 1 base; nucleotides outside the gene matches: 7. This CDR3 is built from 17 residues. CDR1 is SGHRS and CDR2 is YFSETQ in the germline V gene. The CDR3 DNA reads TGCGCCAGCAGCCCAACAAGACTAGCGGGGAACACCGGGGAGCTGTTTTTT. Amino acids: CASSPTRLAGNTGELFF.

This chain connects TRBV24-1 to TRBJ2-3; 7 nucleotides line up with TRBD2. The CDR3 runs to 17 residues. CDR1 KGHDR and CDR2 SFDVKD come from the germline V gene. After removal of 3 bases from V and 0 bases from J, the junction contained 8 bases not matched to a gene. The CDR3 bases are TGTGCCACCAGTGATCCCCTGCCGGGGGGTAGCACAGATACGCAGTATTTT. The encoded protein is CATSDPLPGGSTDTQYF.

This clonotype occurred many times. The chain recombines TRBV7-9 with TRBJ2-6; 7 nucleotides agree with TRBD1. The V segment lost 4 bases and the J segment 2 bases; nucleotides outside the gene matches: 5. CDR3 length equals 16 residues. Germline V CDR1 and CDR2: SEHNR, FQNEAQ (reference sequence). The CDR3 protein is CASSSNTGAGANVLTF. The CDR3 DNA reads as TGTGCCAGCAGCTCGAATACAGGGGCTGGGGCCAACGTCCTGACTTTC.

Ten or more counts support this clonotype. The V and J genes are TRBV28 and TRBJ2-3; no reliable D call. Trimming cost V 4 bases and J 4 bases, with 6 bases left between them. The germline gives CDR1 MDHEN, CDR2 SYDVKM. CDR3 size: 12 residues. The CDR3 coding sequence is TGTGCCAGCAGTTCACAGTCAGATACGCAGTATTTT. Translation gives CASSSQSDTQYF.